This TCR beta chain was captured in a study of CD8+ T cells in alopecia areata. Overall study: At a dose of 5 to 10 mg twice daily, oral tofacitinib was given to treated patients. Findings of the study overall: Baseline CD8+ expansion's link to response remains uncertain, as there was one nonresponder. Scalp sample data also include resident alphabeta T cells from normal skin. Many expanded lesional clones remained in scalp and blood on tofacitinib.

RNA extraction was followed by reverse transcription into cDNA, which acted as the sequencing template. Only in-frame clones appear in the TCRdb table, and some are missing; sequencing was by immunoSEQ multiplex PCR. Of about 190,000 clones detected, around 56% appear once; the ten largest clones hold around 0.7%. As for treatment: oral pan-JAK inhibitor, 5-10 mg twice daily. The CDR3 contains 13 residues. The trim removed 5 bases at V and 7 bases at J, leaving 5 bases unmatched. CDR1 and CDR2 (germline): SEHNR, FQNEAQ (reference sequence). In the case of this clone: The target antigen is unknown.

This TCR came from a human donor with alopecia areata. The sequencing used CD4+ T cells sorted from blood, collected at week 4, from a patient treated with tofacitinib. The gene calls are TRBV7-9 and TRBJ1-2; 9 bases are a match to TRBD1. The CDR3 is CASSQTGGRGYTF. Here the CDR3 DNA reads TGTGCCAGCAGCCAGACAGGGGGACGTGGCTACACCTTC.